These 30 T cell receptor beta chains share one sample of origin, sequenced in a study of shared clonotypes between healthy human individuals. The naive CD8 fraction comprised CD45RO-negative cells positively selected for CCR7 and excluded terminally differentiated effector memory CD45RA+ cells. TCRdb's copy holds only in-frame clones and misses some; the assay was immunoSEQ multiplex PCR. In the table there are more than 2 million clones, around 93% of which are singletons. The sample comprised naive CD8+ T cells from PBMCs. The receptors were gathered from a man aged 18-30 years in good health. Some clones in this sample may be carry-over from other donors' samples.

The chain employs TRBV28 and TRBJ1-2; perhaps TRBD1 as D (5 bases). The CDR3 extends over 13 amino acids. Looked up from germline, CDR1 is MDHEN and CDR2 is SYDVKM. The V end was cut by 1 base, the J end by 6 bases, with 9 bases between. CDR3 DNA: TGTGCCAGCAGTTTATCAGGGCCGGATGGCTACACCTTC. Protein sequence: CASSLSGPDGYTF.

The chain employs TRBV27 and TRBJ2-5, with TRBD1 identical over 7 bases. This CDR3 comprises 16 residues. Trimming cost V 8 bases and J 5 bases; bases outside gene matches: 17. In germline, CDR1 is MNHEY, CDR2 SMNVEV (reference sequence). CDR3 coding DNA: TGTGCCAGCTGGGGGAGAGACAGGGCGCTCGGGGAGACCCAGTACTTC. This gives the protein CASWGRDRALGETQYF.

The rearrangement uses TRBV27 and TRBJ2-1; D uncertain. CDR1 is MNHEY and CDR2 is SMNVEV in the germline V gene (reference sequence). V lost 5 bases, J lost 8 bases, and 10 bases lay in between. CDR3 length equals 12 residues. CDR3 residues: CASSHGGYEQFF. The CDR3 DNA is TGTGCCAGCAGTCACGGTGGTTATGAGCAGTTCTTC.

V usage is TRBV7-9 and J usage is TRBJ2-5; D is possibly TRBD2 (5 bases). The CDR3 runs to 14 residues. CDR1 and CDR2 (germline): SEHNR, FQNEAQ (reference sequence). V was cut by 4 bases and J by 3 bases, with 12 bases left in between. CDR3 DNA sequence: TGTGCCAGCAGCTCGGACTGGAGGAAAGAGACCCAGTACTTC. Protein sequence: CASSSDWRKETQYF. The full variable domain, with the rest looked up from reference TRBV7-9 and TRBJ2-5, is DTGVSQNPRHKITKRGQNVTFRCDPISEHNRLYWYRQTLGQGPEFLTYFQNEAQLEKSRLLSDRFSAERPKGSFSTLEIQRTEQGDSAMYLCASSSDWRKETQYFGPGTRLLVL.

This chain joins TRBV30 and TRBJ2-6; a weak D match, TRBD1 (6 bases). The CDR3 totals 15 residues. V was trimmed by 8 bases and J by 2 bases, leaving 16 bases between them. Per germline, CDR1 GTSNPN and CDR2 SVGIG (reference sequence). CDR3 DNA sequence: TGTGCCGGGTGGACAGCCCTTCCTGGGGCCAACGTCCTGACTTTC. Translating it yields CAGWTALPGANVLTF.

The chain couples TRBV6-5 to TRBJ1-1, with D maybe TRBD1 (6 bases). With 5 bases removed from V and 0 bases from J, the gap between germline ends came to 10 bases. Germline values: CDR1 MNHEY, CDR2 SVGAGI. The CDR3 covers 14 residues. The CDR3 coding sequence is TGTGCCAGCAGTGCCCAGGGGCTGAACACTGAAGCTTTCTTT. As protein: CASSAQGLNTEAFF.

The genes are TRBV18 and TRBJ1-1; D perhaps matches TRBD1 (6 bases). Germline assignment: CDR1 KGHSH and CDR2 LQKENI. The V and J ends lost 6 bases and 4 bases respectively, with 18 bases between them. This CDR3 contains 15 residues. The CDR3: CASSPFSGDLTEAFF. The CDR3 coding sequence is TGTGCCAGCTCGCCCTTTTCAGGGGACCTCACTGAAGCTTTCTTT.

A remark on this clone: Distinct nucleotide sequences in the sample also encode this CDR3. The CDR3, as DNA: TGTGCCAGCAGTTCCGGGGTGAACACTGAAGCTTTCTTT. This codes for CASSSGVNTEAFF. The J gene is TRBJ1-1, the V gene TRBV28; D gene unclear. V lost 4 bases and J 0 bases, leaving 6 bases between the germline ends. CDR1 and CDR2 from the germline V gene are MDHEN and SYDVKM. The CDR3 runs to 13 residues. Using reference TRBV28 and TRBJ1-1 for the parts outside the CDR3, the full variable domain is DVKVTQSSRYLVKRTGEKVFLECVQDMDHENMFWYRQDPGLGLRLIYFSYDVKMKEKGDIPEGYSVSREKKERFSLILESASTNQTSMYLCASSSGVNTEAFFGQGTRLTVV.

For this clone: In the same sample, other DNA sequences code for this CDR3. V gene TRBV5-6 combines with J gene TRBJ1-2, with D perhaps matching TRBD1 (6 bases). Germline CDR1 is SGHDT and CDR2 is YYEEEE. Trimming stripped 5 bases from V and 5 bases from J, with 10 bases between. The CDR3 extends over 12 amino acids. The CDR3 is CASSSQGYGYTF. The CDR3 DNA is TGTGCCAGCAGTTCGCAGGGGTATGGCTACACCTTC.

The rearrangement uses TRBV4-3 and TRBJ2-2; TRBD1 matches 9 bases. V shed 5 bases, J shed 6 bases, and the junction held 10 bases outside the gene matches. The germline V gene encodes CDR1 LGHNA and CDR2 YSLEER. The CDR3 has 16 residues. The CDR3 coding sequence is TGCGCCAGCAGCACAAGGGAGGGACAGGGTGCCGGGGAGCTGTTTTTT. The encoded protein is CASSTREGQGAGELFF.

The genes are TRBV6-1 and TRBJ1-5; D uncertain. This CDR3 is 15 amino acids long. Trimming pared 6 bases from V and 0 bases from J, leaving 12 bases between. The germline V gene encodes CDR1 MNHNS and CDR2 SASEGT. In DNA form, the CDR3 reads TGTGCCAGCAGCGATTCAGGTTATAGCAATCAGCCCCAGCATTTT. Its translation: CASSDSGYSNQPQHF.

The chain recombines TRBV28 with TRBJ2-4; 10 positions match TRBD1. V dropped 6 bases and J dropped 5; count of bases not matched to a gene: 1. Germline CDR1 reads MDHEN; CDR2 reads SYDVKM. CDR3 size: 13 residues. The CDR3 here is CASRGTGENIQYF. DNA for the CDR3: TGTGCCAGCAGGGGGACAGGGGAAAACATTCAGTACTTC.

The rearrangement joins TRBV7-2 to TRBJ2-1, with a weak D call TRBD2 (7 bases). V was trimmed by 5 bases and J by 7 bases, leaving 18 bases between them. Germline CDR1 SGHTA, CDR2 FQGNSA. The CDR3 loop spans 15 amino acids. CDR3: CASSPRRGEGNEQFF. Written as DNA, the CDR3 is TGTGCCAGCAGCCCACGTAGGGGGGAGGGGAATGAGCAGTTCTTC. The whole variable domain, filled in from reference TRBV7-2 and TRBJ2-1, reads GAGVSQSPSNKVTEKGKDVELRCDPISGHTALYWYRQSLGQGLEFLIYFQGNSAPDKSGLPSDRFSAERTGGSVSTLTIQRTQQEDSAVYLCASSPRRGEGNEQFFGPGTRLTVL.

V usage is TRBV27 and J usage is TRBJ2-1; D may be TRBD1 (6 bases). This CDR3 has 17 residues. Germline V lookup: CDR1 MNHEY, CDR2 SMNVEV (reference sequence). Trimming took 2 bases from V and 5 from J, leaving 19 bases between them. The CDR3 sequence is CASSLNRAGQGNNEQFF. The CDR3 nucleotides are TGTGCCAGCAGTTTAAATCGGGCAGGGCAGGGGAACAATGAGCAGTTCTTC.

V usage is TRBV28 and J usage is TRBJ1-5; D ambiguous. The germline V gene has CDR1 MDHEN and CDR2 SYDVKM. V dropped 8 bases and J dropped 1 base, with 15 bases sitting between them. The CDR3 runs 15 residues. CDR3 in DNA: TGTGCCAGCGGTTGGACGGACGGGAGCAATCAGCCCCAGCATTTT. Its translation is CASGWTDGSNQPQHF.

J is TRBJ2-3 and V is TRBV6-6, with 7 bases identical to TRBD2. This CDR3 spans 16 amino acids. V was pared by 2 bases and J by 0 bases, with 5 bases of the junction left unmatched. Germline V gives CDR1 MNHNY, CDR2 SVGAGI (reference sequence). CDR3 sequence (DNA): TGTGCCAGCAGTTACCCCGGGGGAGGGAGCACAGATACGCAGTATTTT. Translation gives CASSYPGGGSTDTQYF.

The CDR3 DNA is TGTGCCAGCAGTGAGTTTGAGGTGGGGGAATCCTACGAGCAGTACTTC. This gives the protein CASSEFEVGESYEQYF. The chain carries TRBV6-1 and TRBJ2-7; D is tentatively TRBD1 or TRBD2 (5 bases each). Germline CDR1 and CDR2: MNHNS and SASEGT. This CDR3 has 16 amino acids. The V end lost 3 bases, the J end lost 1 base, and 16 bases lay between the germline ends.

On this clone itself: This specimen includes other DNA sequences encoding the same CDR3. V gene TRBV7-9 combines with J gene TRBJ2-1, with TRBD2 matching 9 bases. CDR3 length: 16 amino acids. Per the germline V gene, CDR1 is SEHNR and CDR2 is FQNEAQ (reference sequence). V trimming: 1 base; J trimming: 3 bases; junction bases outside the gene matches: 4. CDR3 sequence reads: CASSLVGLAIYNEQFF. For the CDR3, the DNA is TGTGCCAGCAGCTTAGTAGGACTAGCGATCTACAATGAGCAGTTCTTC.

V is TRBV5-1 and J is TRBJ2-7; 11 bases are shared with TRBD1. The CDR3 contains 13 residues. The V gene end was trimmed by 3 bases and the J gene end by 6 bases; junction bases not matched to a gene: 2. Germline V gene sequence: CDR1 SGHRS, CDR2 YFSETQ. CDR3 loop: CASSWTGGGEQYF. The CDR3 DNA reads TGCGCCAGCAGCTGGACAGGGGGCGGCGAGCAGTACTTC.

J is TRBJ2-7 and V is TRBV6-5; 11 nucleotides agree with TRBD2. Unmatched junction bases numbered 6, after V lost 5 bases and J lost 6 bases. The CDR3 extends over 14 amino acids. The germline gives CDR1 MNHEY, CDR2 SVGAGI. Here the CDR3 DNA reads TGTGCCAGCAGTGTTAGCGGGAGGGCCTCCGAGCAGTACTTC. Protein sequence: CASSVSGRASEQYF.

This chain joins TRBV7-9 and TRBJ2-1; no firm D call. Trimming stripped 6 bases from V and 5 bases from J, with 17 bases between. The CDR3 consists of 15 residues. Per the germline V gene, CDR1 is SEHNR and CDR2 is FQNEAQ (reference sequence). CDR3 DNA: TGTGCCAGCAGTCCATCATCTCAGGATAACAATGAGCAGTTCTTC. It encodes CASSPSSQDNNEQFF. The variable domain in full, completed from reference TRBV7-9 and TRBJ2-1, reads DTGVSQNPRHKITKRGQNVTFRCDPISEHNRLYWYRQTLGQGPEFLTYFQNEAQLEKSRLLSDRFSAERPKGSFSTLEIQRTEQGDSAMYLCASSPSSQDNNEQFFGPGTRLTVL.

This clone appeared once. This chain links TRBV15 with TRBJ2-7, with D possibly matching TRBD2 (6 bases). V was cut by 1 base and J by 3 bases, with 16 bases left in between. Germline CDR1 and CDR2: LNHNV and YYDKDF (reference sequence). This CDR3 region has 16 residues. CDR3 in DNA: TGTGCCACCAGCAGAGGGGGGGACTTAGGAAACTACGAGCAGTACTTC. Protein sequence: CATSRGGDLGNYEQYF.

The chain has TRBV13 and TRBJ2-5; D is unresolved. CDR1 and CDR2 from the germline V gene are PRHDT and FYEKMQ (reference sequence). CDR3 length: 13 amino acids. V lost 1 base and J lost 1, with 4 bases in between. CDR3 nucleotides: TGTGCCAGCAGCTTAGATCCCCAAGAGACCCAGTACTTC. Protein product: CASSLDPQETQYF. Variable domain in full (rest from reference TRBV13 and TRBJ2-5): AAGVIQSPRHLIKEKRETATLKCYPIPRHDTVYWYQQGPGQDPQFLISFYEKMQSDKGSIPDRFSAQQFSDYHSELNMSSLELGDSALYFCASSLDPQETQYFGPGTRLLVL.

This clone was recorded once. This same CDR3 is encoded by further DNA sequences in the sample. The chain is built from TRBV7-3 and TRBJ1-1; D gene uncertain. The V end lost 1 base, the J end lost 3 bases, and 6 bases lay between the germline ends. The length of the CDR3 is 13 residues. Germline CDR1 SGHTA, CDR2 FQGTGA. This CDR3 reads CASSLSGYTEAFF. CDR3 sequence (DNA): TGTGCCAGCAGCTTAAGCGGTTACACTGAAGCTTTCTTT.

The chain uses TRBV27 and TRBJ1-2, with D hard to call. Looked up from germline, CDR1 is MNHEY and CDR2 is SMNVEV (reference sequence). Trimming removed 6 bases from V and 4 bases from J, with 21 bases in between. The CDR3 consists of 16 residues. For the CDR3, the DNA is TGTGCCAGCAGCCCTTCAGAACGCGCCCACTCCTATGGCTACACCTTC. Its translation: CASSPSERAHSYGYTF.

J is TRBJ2-7 and V is TRBV10-3; the match to TRBD1 covers 10 bases. V dropped 5 bases and J dropped 2; count of bases not matched to a gene: 18. Per the germline V gene, CDR1 is ENHRY and CDR2 is SYGVKD. The CDR3 is 19 residues long. The CDR3 reads CAISRLDRGASTRAYEQYF. The CDR3 coding sequence is TGTGCCATCAGTAGGCTGGACAGGGGGGCGAGTACGCGGGCCTACGAGCAGTACTTC.

This clone was detected once. The genes are TRBV9 and TRBJ2-7, with 9 bases fitting TRBD1. The CDR3 sequence is 16 residues long. Germline lookup yields CDR1 SGDLS and CDR2 YYNGEE. With 4 bases clipped from V and 1 base from J, the junction kept 9 bases outside the gene matches. Here the CDR3 reads CASSPRSGQGSYEQYF. CDR3 coding DNA: TGTGCCAGCAGCCCCCGCTCTGGACAGGGGTCCTACGAGCAGTACTTC.

The V call is TRBV9, the J call TRBJ2-1, with 8 positions matching TRBD2. The CDR3 is 16 residues long. The V gene end was trimmed by 4 bases and the J gene end by 7 bases; junction bases not matched to a gene: 13. Germline V gene sequence: CDR1 SGDLS, CDR2 YYNGEE. This CDR3 reads CASSPLMGLDLNEQFF. The DNA for the CDR3 is TGTGCCAGCAGCCCCTTAATGGGACTAGACCTTAATGAGCAGTTCTTC.

The chain carries TRBV11-2 and TRBJ2-7; 7 bases align to TRBD1. After removal of 1 base from V and 4 bases from J, the junction contained 7 bases not matched to a gene. This CDR3 is 15 amino acids long. The germline gives CDR1 SGHAT, CDR2 FQNNGV. The CDR3 bases are TGTGCCAGCAGCTTAGCTAGGGGGCTTGGGTACGAGCAGTACTTC. Translated: CASSLARGLGYEQYF.

The chain carries TRBV7-6 and TRBJ2-1; the D is unclear. The V end lost 2 bases, the J end lost 2 bases, and 7 bases lay between the germline ends. The CDR3 has 14 amino acids. Germline CDR1 is SGHVS and CDR2 is FNYEAQ. The CDR3 DNA is TGTGCCAGCAGCTTATCCTCTACCTACAATGAGCAGTTCTTC. Translating gives CASSLSSTYNEQFF. The variable domain in full, with the rest retrieved from reference TRBV7-6 and TRBJ2-1, is GAGVSQSPRYKVTKRGQDVALRCDPISGHVSLYWYRQALGQGPEFLTYFNYEAQQDKSGLPNDRFSAERPEGSISTLTIQRTEQRDSAMYRCASSLSSTYNEQFFGPGTRLTVL.